Reported below is one TCR beta chain. The antigen remains undetermined. This record comes from a study of blood T cells in healthy people across ages. General study results and limits: The long-lived group displayed more naive CD4+ cells, plus higher diversity, than the aged donors did.

V lost 4 bases and J lost 0; bases outside the gene matches: 6. The CDR3 loop spans 15 amino acids. Per germline, CDR1 SNHLY and CDR2 FYNNEI. Every donor provided ten milliliters of peripheral blood. A second about 6 to 11 cycle PCR used barcoded and J-beta primers. From the 5' RACE reads, TCRdb called clonotypes with MiXCR, one entry per CDR3 protein. In the table there are over a million distinct CDR3 sequences, 40% to 50% of which are singletons. This chain connects TRBV2 to TRBJ2-7, with 7 bases aligning to TRBD1. This sequence was found in a woman aged 18-30 years in good health. Sequences were obtained from blood. In nucleotides, the CDR3 is TGTGCCAGCAGTGTGGAGACAGGGTCCTCCTACGAGCAGTACTTC. Amino acids: CASSVETGSSYEQYF. Variable domain in full (rest from reference TRBV2 and TRBJ2-7): EPEVTQTPSHQVTQMGQEVILRCVPISNHLYFYWYRQILGQKVEFLVSFYNNEISEKSEIFDDQFSVERPDGSNFTLKIRSTKLEDSAMYFCASSVETGSSYEQYFGPGTRLTVT.